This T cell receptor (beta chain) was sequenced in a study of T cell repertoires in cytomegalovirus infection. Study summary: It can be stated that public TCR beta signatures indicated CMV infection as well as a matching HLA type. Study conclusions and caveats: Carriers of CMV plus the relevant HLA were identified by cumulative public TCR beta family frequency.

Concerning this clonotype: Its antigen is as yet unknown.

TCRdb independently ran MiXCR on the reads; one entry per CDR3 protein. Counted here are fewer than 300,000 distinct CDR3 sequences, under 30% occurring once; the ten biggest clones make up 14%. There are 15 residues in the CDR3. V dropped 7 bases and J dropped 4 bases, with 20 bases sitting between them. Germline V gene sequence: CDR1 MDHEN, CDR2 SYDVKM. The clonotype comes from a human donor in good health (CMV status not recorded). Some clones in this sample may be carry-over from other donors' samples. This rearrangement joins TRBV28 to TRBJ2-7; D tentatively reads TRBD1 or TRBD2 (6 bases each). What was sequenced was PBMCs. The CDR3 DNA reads TGTGCCAGCACCTCCCAGTACGGGGGCTTATACGAGCAGTACTTC. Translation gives CASTSQYGGLYEQYF.